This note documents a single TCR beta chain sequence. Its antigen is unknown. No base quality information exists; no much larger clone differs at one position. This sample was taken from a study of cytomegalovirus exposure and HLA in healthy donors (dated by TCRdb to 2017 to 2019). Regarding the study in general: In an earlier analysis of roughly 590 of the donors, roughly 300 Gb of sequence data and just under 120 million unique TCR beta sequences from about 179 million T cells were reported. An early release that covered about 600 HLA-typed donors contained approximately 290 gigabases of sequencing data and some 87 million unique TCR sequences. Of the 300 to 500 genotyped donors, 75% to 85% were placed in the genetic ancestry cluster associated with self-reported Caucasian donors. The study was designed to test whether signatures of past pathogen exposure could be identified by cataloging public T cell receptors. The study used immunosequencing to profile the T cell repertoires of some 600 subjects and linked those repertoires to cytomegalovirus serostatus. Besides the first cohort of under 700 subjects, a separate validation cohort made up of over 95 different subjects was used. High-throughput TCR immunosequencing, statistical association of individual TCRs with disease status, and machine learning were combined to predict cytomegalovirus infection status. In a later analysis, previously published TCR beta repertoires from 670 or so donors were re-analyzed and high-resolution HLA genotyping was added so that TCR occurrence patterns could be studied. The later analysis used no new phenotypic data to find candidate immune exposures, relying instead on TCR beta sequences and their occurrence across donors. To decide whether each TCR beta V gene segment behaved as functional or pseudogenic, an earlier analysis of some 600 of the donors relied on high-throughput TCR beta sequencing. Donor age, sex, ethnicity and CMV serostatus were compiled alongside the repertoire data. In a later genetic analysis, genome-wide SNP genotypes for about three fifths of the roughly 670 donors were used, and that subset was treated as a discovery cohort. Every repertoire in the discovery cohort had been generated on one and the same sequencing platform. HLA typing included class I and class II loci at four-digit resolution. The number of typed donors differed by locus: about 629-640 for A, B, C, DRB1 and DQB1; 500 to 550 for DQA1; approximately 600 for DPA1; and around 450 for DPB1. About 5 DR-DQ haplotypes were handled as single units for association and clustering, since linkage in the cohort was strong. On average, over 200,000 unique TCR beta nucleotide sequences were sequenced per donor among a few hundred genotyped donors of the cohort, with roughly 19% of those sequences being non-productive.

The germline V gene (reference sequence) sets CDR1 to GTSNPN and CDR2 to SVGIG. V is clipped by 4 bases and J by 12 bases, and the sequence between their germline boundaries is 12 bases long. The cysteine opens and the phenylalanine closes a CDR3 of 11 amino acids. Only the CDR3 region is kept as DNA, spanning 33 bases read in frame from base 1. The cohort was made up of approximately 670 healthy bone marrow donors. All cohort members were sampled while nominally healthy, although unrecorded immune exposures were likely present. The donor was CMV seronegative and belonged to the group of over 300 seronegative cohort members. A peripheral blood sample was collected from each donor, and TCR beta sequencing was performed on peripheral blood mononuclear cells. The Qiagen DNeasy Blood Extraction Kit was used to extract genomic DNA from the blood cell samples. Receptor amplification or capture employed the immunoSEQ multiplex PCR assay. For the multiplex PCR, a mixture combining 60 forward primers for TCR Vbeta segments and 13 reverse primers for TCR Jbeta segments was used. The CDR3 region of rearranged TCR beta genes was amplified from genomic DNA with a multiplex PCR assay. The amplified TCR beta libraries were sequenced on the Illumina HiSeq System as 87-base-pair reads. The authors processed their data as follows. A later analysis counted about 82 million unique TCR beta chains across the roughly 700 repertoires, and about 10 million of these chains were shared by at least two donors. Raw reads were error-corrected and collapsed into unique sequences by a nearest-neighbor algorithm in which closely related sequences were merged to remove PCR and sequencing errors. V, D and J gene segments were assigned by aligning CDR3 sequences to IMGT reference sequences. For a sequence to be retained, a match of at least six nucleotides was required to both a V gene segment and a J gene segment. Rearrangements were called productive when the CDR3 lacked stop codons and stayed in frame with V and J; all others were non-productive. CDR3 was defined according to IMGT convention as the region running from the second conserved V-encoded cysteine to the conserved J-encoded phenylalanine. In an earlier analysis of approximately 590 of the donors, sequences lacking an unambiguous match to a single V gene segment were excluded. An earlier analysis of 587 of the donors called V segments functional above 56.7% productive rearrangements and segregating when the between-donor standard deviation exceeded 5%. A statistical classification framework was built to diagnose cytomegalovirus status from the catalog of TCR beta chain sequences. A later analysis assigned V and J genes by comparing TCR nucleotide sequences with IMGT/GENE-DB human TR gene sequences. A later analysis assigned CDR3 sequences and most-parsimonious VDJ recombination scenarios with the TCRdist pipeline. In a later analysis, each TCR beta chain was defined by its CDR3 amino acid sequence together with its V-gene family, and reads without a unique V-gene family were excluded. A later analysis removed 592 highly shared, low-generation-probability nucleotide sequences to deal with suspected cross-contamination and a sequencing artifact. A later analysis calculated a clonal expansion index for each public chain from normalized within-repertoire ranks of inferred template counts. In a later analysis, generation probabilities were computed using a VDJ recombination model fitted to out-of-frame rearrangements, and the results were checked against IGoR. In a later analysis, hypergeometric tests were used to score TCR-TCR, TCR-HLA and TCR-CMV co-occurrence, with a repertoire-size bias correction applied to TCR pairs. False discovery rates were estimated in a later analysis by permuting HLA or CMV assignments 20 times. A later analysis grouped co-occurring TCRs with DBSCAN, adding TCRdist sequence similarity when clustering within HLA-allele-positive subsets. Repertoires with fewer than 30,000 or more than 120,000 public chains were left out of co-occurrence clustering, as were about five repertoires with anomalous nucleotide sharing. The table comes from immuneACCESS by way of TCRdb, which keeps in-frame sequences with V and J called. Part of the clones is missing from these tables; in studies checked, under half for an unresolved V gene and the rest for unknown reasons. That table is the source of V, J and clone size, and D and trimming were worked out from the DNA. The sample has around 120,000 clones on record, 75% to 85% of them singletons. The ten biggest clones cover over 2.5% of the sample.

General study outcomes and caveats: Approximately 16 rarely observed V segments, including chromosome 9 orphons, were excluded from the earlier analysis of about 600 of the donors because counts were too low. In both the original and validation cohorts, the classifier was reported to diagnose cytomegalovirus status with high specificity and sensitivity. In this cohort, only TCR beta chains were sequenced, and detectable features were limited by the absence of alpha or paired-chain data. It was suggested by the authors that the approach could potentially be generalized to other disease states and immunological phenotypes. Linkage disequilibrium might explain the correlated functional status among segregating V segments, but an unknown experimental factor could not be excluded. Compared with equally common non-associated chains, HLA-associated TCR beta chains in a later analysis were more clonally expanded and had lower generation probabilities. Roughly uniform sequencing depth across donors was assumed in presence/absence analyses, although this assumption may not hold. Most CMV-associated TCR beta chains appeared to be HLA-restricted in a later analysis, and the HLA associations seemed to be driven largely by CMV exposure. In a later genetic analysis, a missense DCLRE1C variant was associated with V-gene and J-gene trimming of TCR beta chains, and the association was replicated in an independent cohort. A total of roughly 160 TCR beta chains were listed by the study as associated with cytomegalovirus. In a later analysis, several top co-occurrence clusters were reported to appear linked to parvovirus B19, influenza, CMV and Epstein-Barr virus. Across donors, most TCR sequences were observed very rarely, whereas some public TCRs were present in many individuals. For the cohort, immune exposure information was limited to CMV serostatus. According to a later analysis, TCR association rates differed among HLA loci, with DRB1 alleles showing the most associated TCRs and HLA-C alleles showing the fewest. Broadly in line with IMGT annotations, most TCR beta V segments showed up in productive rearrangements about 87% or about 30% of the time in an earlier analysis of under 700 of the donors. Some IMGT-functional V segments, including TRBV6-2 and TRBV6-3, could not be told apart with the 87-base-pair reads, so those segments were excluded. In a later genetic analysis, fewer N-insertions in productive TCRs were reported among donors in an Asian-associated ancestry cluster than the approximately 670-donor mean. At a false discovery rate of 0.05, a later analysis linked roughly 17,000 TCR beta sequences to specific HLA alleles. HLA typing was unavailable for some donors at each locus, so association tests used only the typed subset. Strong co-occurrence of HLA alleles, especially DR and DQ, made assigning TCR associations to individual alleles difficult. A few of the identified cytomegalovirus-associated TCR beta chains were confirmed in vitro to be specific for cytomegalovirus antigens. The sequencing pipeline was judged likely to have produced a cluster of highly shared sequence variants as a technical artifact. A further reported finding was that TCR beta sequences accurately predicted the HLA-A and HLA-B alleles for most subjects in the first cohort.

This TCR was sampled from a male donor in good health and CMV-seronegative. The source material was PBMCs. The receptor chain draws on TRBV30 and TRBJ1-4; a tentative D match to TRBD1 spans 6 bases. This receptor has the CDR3 CAWNRGAELFF. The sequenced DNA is TGTGCCTGGAATCGGGGGGCGGAACTGTTTTTT.